These 20 T cell receptor beta chains share one sample of origin, sequenced in a study of shared clonotypes between healthy human individuals. Sequencing was performed with immunoSEQ multiplex PCR; in TCRdb, only in-frame clones are kept and a portion is missing. The profile covers approximately 2,200,000 clones, with about 93% appearing a single time and around 1.7% taken by the ten largest. Naive CD8 cells lacked CD45RO and underwent positive selection for CCR7, leaving out terminally differentiated effector memory CD45RA+ cells. Sequences were obtained from naive CD8+ T cells from PBMCs. These receptors all come from a man aged 18-30 years in good health. Some clones in this sample may be carry-over from other donors' samples.

The CDR3 sequence is CASSLVQTNEQFF. In DNA, the CDR3 is TGTGCCAGCAGCTTGGTGCAGACCAATGAGCAGTTCTTC. The chain employs TRBV5-6 and TRBJ2-1, with unresolved D. There are 13 residues in the CDR3. V lost 0 bases, J lost 6 bases, and 7 bases lay in between. Germline V gives CDR1 SGHDT, CDR2 YYEEEE.

The chain is built from TRBV28 and TRBJ1-2; D might be TRBD1 (6 bases). CDR3 length equals 18 residues. Looked up from germline, CDR1 is MDHEN and CDR2 is SYDVKM. V lost 6 bases to trimming and J lost 1 base, with 24 bases between them. The CDR3 loop is CASSRGRRALSFNYGYTF. CDR3 bases: TGTGCCAGCAGCCGGGGGCGCAGGGCCCTCTCTTTTAACTATGGCTACACCTTC.

This chain connects TRBV7-8 to TRBJ1-2; TRBD1 matches at 11 bases. Germline CDR1 is SGHVS and CDR2 is FQNEAQ. The junction had 7 bases not matched to a gene; V was cut back by 4 bases and J by 3 bases. This CDR3 has 16 amino acids. The CDR3 DNA reads TGTGCCAGCAGCTGGCTGGGACAGGGGGGCGACTATGGCTACACCTTC. Its protein is CASSWLGQGGDYGYTF. Variable domain in full (rest from reference TRBV7-8 and TRBJ1-2): GAGVSQSPRYKVAKRGQDVALRCDPISGHVSLFWYQQALGQGPEFLTYFQNEAQLDKSGLPSDRFFAERPEGSVSTLKIQRTQQEDSAVYLCASSWLGQGGDYGYTFGSGTRLTVV.

V gene TRBV20-1 combines with J gene TRBJ2-7; D gene unclear. V lost 2 bases and J lost 5, with 4 bases in between. In germline, CDR1 is DFQATT, CDR2 SNEGSKA (reference sequence). The CDR3 consists of 10 residues. In DNA form, the CDR3 reads TGCAGTGCTAGAAAAAACGAGCAGTACTTC. Translation gives CSARKNEQYF.

V and J are TRBV15 and TRBJ2-3; 10 bases match TRBD2. The V segment lost 5 bases and the J segment 5 bases; nucleotides outside the gene matches: 4. The CDR3 has 14 residues. Germline V lookup: CDR1 LNHNV, CDR2 YYDKDF (reference sequence). The CDR3 coding sequence is TGTGCCACCAGCCTAGCGGGAGCACGAGATACGCAGTATTTT. The encoded protein is CATSLAGARDTQYF.

The chain carries TRBV4-2 and TRBJ2-2; D not certain. The CDR3 is 16 amino acids. CDR1 is LGHNA, CDR2 YNFKEQ, per germline. The germline V and J ends were trimmed by 3 bases and 2 bases, with 13 bases remaining between them. Written as DNA, the CDR3 is TGTGCCAGCAGCCAGACTCCCGGAGTAAACACCGGGGAGCTGTTTTTT. It encodes CASSQTPGVNTGELFF.

As to this clone: The sample contains more than one DNA sequence encoding this CDR3. This chain connects TRBV30 to TRBJ2-7, with D possibly matching TRBD1 (5 bases). Germline V gene sequence: CDR1 GTSNPN, CDR2 SVGIG (reference sequence). V gave up 4 bases and J gave up 3 bases, with 7 bases separating them. The CDR3 is 11 amino acids. In DNA, the CDR3 is TGTGCCTGGACCACAGGCTACGAGCAGTACTTC. It codes for CAWTTGYEQYF. Looking up the rest from reference TRBV30 and TRBJ2-7 gives the full variable domain: SQTIHQWPATLVQPVGSPLSLECTVEGTSNPNLYWYRQAAGRGLQLLFYSVGIGQISSEVPQNLSASRPQDRQFILSSKKLLLSDSGFYLCAWTTGYEQYFGPGTRLTVT.

This rearrangement joins TRBV4-3 to TRBJ2-7; perhaps TRBD2 as D (5 bases). V was cut by 1 base and J by 5 bases, with 24 bases left in between. This CDR3 has 18 amino acids. CDR1 and CDR2 (germline): LGHNA, YSLEER. CDR3 bases: TGCGCCAGCAGCCAAGTATTCCGAGGGCGGTGGCTCCTCGACGAGCAGTACTTC. It is translated as CASSQVFRGRWLLDEQYF.

The chain employs TRBV10-3 and TRBJ1-1; D possibly corresponds to TRBD1 (6 bases). The CDR3 extends over 15 amino acids. V lost 2 bases, J lost 1 base, and 11 bases lay in between. CDR1 is ENHRY and CDR2 is SYGVKD in the germline V gene. This CDR3 is CAISEGTQGNTEAFF. DNA for the CDR3: TGTGCCATCAGTGAGGGGACACAGGGGAACACTGAAGCTTTCTTT.

As DNA, the CDR3 is TGTGCCAGCAGTAGCCGACAGGGGGTTCGGAACGAGCAGTACTTC. Residues: CASSSRQGVRNEQYF. J is TRBJ2-7 and V is TRBV28, with TRBD1 identical over 9 bases. V lost 5 bases, J lost 5 bases, and 10 bases stayed unmatched. Germline V gene lookup returns CDR1 MDHEN and CDR2 SYDVKM. This CDR3 comprises 15 residues.

The V and J genes are TRBV6-1 and TRBJ2-7; TRBD1 agrees at 7 bases. V shed 7 bases, J shed 12 bases, and the junction held 21 bases outside the gene matches. Germline assignment: CDR1 MNHNS and CDR2 SASEGT. This CDR3 has 15 residues. The CDR3 DNA follows: TGTGCCAGCACCGAATCGAAGGGACAGCCCACCAACCCGTACTTC. Translating gives CASTESKGQPTNPYF.

The chain combines TRBV6-1 with TRBJ2-1; 14 positions agree with TRBD2. V trimming: 5 bases; J trimming: 8 bases; junction bases outside the gene matches: 5. The CDR3 is 15 residues long. Germline V CDR1 and CDR2: MNHNS, SASEGT. CDR3 sequence reads: CASSLTSGRAYEQFF. In DNA, the CDR3 is TGTGCCAGCAGTTTGACTAGCGGGAGGGCTTATGAGCAGTTCTTC.

CDR3 loop: CASSLNPDNYGYTF. CDR3 bases: TGTGCCAGCAGTTTAAATCCAGATAACTATGGCTACACCTTC. The chain employs TRBV27 and TRBJ1-2, with D hard to call. The CDR3 is made up of 14 amino acids. Germline lookup yields CDR1 MNHEY and CDR2 SMNVEV (reference sequence). With 2 bases removed from V and 1 base from J, the gap between germline ends came to 8 bases.

V is TRBV4-1 and J is TRBJ2-1; D not resolved. This CDR3 contains 13 residues. The germline V gene has CDR1 MGHRA and CDR2 YSYEKL. V was pared by 0 bases and J by 12 bases, with 12 bases between. CDR3 protein: CASSQDLAVGQFF. In DNA, the CDR3 is TGCGCCAGCAGCCAAGATTTGGCCGTTGGGCAGTTCTTC.

V and J are TRBV27 and TRBJ2-4; D gene ambiguous. Trimming pared 0 bases from V and 6 bases from J, leaving 6 bases between. The CDR3 covers 13 residues. CDR1 is MNHEY, CDR2 SMNVEV, per germline (reference sequence). Here the CDR3 reads CASSLSTANIQYF. The DNA of the CDR3 is TGTGCCAGCAGTTTATCGACTGCAAACATTCAGTACTTC.

V usage is TRBV7-3 and J usage is TRBJ2-2, with 14 positions matching TRBD2. CDR1 and CDR2 (germline): SGHTA, FQGTGA. The J segment lost 4 bases and the V segment lost 5 bases, leaving 12 bases of the junction unmatched. The CDR3 length is 19 residues. The chain's CDR3 is CASSPTRLAGGLATGELFF. The CDR3 DNA reads TGTGCCAGCAGCCCTACGAGACTAGCGGGAGGGTTGGCCACCGGGGAGCTGTTTTTT.

This clone was counted between two and nine times. J is TRBJ1-1 and V is TRBV11-2, with D tentatively TRBD1 (6 bases). The germline CDR1 and CDR2 sequences are SGHAT and FQNNGV. Between the trimmed V and J ends, which lost 5 bases and 0 bases, there was a span of 16 bases. CDR3 length equals 16 residues. The CDR3 bases are TGTGCCAGCAGCCTGAATGAGGACAGCCTGAACACTGAAGCTTTCTTT. This codes for CASSLNEDSLNTEAFF.

The rearrangement links TRBV5-6 to TRBJ2-3, with TRBD1 matching over 8 bases. This CDR3 has 16 amino acids. From germline, CDR1 is SGHDT and CDR2 YYEEEE. J lost 6 bases, V lost 4 bases, and 13 bases had no gene match. CDR3 sequence reads: CASSPFGAGGDDTQYF. The CDR3 DNA reads as TGTGCCAGCAGCCCTTTTGGGGCAGGGGGCGACGATACGCAGTATTTT.

The J gene is TRBJ2-7, the V gene TRBV5-1; 12 bases line up with TRBD2. Per germline, CDR1 SGHRS and CDR2 YFSETQ. V gave up 4 bases and J gave up 0 bases; unmatched junction bases: 14. CDR3 length: 19 amino acids. This CDR3 reads CASSALGLAGGPSSYEQYF. The DNA for the CDR3 is TGCGCCAGCAGCGCTTTAGGCCTAGCGGGAGGGCCTAGCTCCTACGAGCAGTACTTC.

This clone came up once. J is TRBJ1-5 and V is TRBV12-1; TRBD1, the table's D call, was not compared with the DNA. TRBV12-1 is an annotated pseudogene. CDR3 length: 21 residues. CDR3 nucleotide sequence: TGTGCCAGCAGCTTTGCGTTGACCCGGGACAGGTTCCTTTTTAGCAATCAGCCCCAGCATTTT. Translation gives CASSFALTRDRFLFSNQPQHF.